This passage covers 3 T cell receptor beta chains from one sample sequenced in a study of T cell repertoires in cytomegalovirus infection. TCRdb re-called the reads through MiXCR, storing one row per CDR3 protein. The sample contains more than 85,000 distinct CDR3 sequences, more than 15% of which appear only once. Sequencing input: PBMCs. All receptors come from a human donor in good health (CMV status not recorded). Some clones in this sample may be carry-over from other donors' samples.

The chain couples TRBV19 to TRBJ1-5; D ambiguous. Germline CDR1 is LNHDA and CDR2 is SQIVND (reference sequence). This CDR3 is 13 amino acids long. V gave up 3 bases and J gave up 4 bases, with 7 bases separating them. CDR3 residues: CASSIDWNQPQHF. In nucleotides, the CDR3 is TGTGCCAGTAGTATCGACTGGAATCAGCCCCAGCATTTT.

This clonotype was detected a few times. The V and J genes are TRBV7-9 and TRBJ1-1; TRBD1 might be the D (5 bases). Germline V gene lookup returns CDR1 SEHNR and CDR2 FQNEAQ (reference sequence). V gave up 5 bases and J gave up 0 bases, with 13 bases separating them. The CDR3 contains 15 residues. CDR3 sequence: CASSPRTSLNTEAFF. The CDR3 coding sequence is TGTGCCAGCAGCCCGAGGACAAGCCTGAACACTGAAGCTTTCTTT.

This clonotype appeared a few times. The chain carries TRBV20-1 and TRBJ1-2; D is possibly TRBD1 (5 bases). The CDR3 has 14 amino acids. Per the germline V gene, CDR1 is DFQATT and CDR2 is SNEGSKA (reference sequence). V lost 3 bases and J 1 base, leaving 12 bases between the germline ends. The CDR3 bases are TGCAGTGCTAGTACGACAGCTCTTAACTATGGCTACACCTTC. Amino acid sequence: CSASTTALNYGYTF.